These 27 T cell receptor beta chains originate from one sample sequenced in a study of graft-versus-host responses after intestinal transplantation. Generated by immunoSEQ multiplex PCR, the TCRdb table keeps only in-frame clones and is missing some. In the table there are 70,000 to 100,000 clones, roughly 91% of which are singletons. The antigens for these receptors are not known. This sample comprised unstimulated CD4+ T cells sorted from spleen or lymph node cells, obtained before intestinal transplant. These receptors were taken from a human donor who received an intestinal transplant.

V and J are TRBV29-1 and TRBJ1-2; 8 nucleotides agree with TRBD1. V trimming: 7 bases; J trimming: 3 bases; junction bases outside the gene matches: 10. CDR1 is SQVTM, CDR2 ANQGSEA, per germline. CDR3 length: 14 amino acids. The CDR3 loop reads CSAAPGTGDYGYTF. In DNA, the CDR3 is TGCAGCGCCGCCCCCGGGACAGGTGACTATGGCTACACCTTC.

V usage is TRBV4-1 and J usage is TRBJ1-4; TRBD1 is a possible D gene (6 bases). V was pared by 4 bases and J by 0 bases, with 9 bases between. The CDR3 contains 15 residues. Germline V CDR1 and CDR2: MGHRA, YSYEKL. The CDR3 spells CASSLTGSTNEKLFF. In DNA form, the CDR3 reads TGCGCCAGCAGCCTTACAGGGTCAACTAATGAAAAACTGTTTTTT.

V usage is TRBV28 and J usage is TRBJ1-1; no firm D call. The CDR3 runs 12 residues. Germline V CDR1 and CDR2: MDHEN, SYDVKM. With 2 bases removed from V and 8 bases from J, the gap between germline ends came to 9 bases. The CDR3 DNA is TGTGCCAGCAGTTTAACGAGAGAAGAAGCTTTCTTT. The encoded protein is CASSLTREEAFF.

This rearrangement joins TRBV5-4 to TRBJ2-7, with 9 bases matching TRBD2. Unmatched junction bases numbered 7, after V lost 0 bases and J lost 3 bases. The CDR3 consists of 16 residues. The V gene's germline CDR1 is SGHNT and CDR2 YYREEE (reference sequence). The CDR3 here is CASSLGGAGGYYEQYF. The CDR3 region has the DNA TGTGCCAGCAGCTTGGGAGGAGCGGGGGGTTACTACGAGCAGTACTTC.

Written as DNA, the CDR3 is TGTGCCAGCAGTGAAAGTTTTGGGACAACTATGAACACTGAAGCTTTCTTT. Translated, it gives CASSESFGTTMNTEAFF. The rearrangement links TRBV2 to TRBJ1-1; TRBD1 is a possible D gene (6 bases). CDR1 SNHLY and CDR2 FYNNEI come from the germline V gene. CDR3 length equals 17 residues. Between the trimmed V and J ends, which lost 2 bases and 0 bases, there was a span of 16 bases. The whole variable domain, filled in from reference TRBV2 and TRBJ1-1, reads EPEVTQTPSHQVTQMGQEVILRCVPISNHLYFYWYRQILGQKVEFLVSFYNNEISEKSEIFDDQFSVERPDGSNFTLKIRSTKLEDSAMYFCASSESFGTTMNTEAFFGQGTRLTVV.

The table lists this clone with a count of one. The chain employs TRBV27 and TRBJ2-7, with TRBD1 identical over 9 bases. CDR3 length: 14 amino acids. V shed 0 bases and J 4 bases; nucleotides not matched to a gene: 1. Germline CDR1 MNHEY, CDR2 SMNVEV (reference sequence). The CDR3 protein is CASSLSGTGYEQYF. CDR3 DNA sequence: TGTGCCAGCAGTTTATCAGGGACAGGGTACGAGCAGTACTTC.

The CDR3 nucleotides are TGTGCCAGCAGCTTTTCGTTCCAGGGCGCTGGGGCCAACGTCCTGACTTTC. This sequence encodes CASSFSFQGAGANVLTF. This sequence joins TRBV7-9 and TRBJ2-6, with a weak D call TRBD1 (5 bases). The V end lost 3 bases, the J end lost 2 bases, and 14 bases lay between the germline ends. CDR3 size: 17 residues. Germline CDR1 reads SEHNR; CDR2 reads FQNEAQ (reference sequence). Based on the CDR3 plus reference TRBV7-9 and TRBJ2-6, the full variable domain is DTGVSQNPRHKITKRGQNVTFRCDPISEHNRLYWYRQTLGQGPEFLTYFQNEAQLEKSRLLSDRFSAERPKGSFSTLEIQRTEQGDSAMYLCASSFSFQGAGANVLTFGAGSRLTVL.

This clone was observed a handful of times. CDR3 sequence reads: CASSTSTDTQYF. CDR3 DNA: TGTGCCAGCTCAACTAGCACAGATACGCAGTATTTT. The J gene is TRBJ2-3, the V gene TRBV18, with D unclear. The V gene's germline CDR1 is KGHSH and CDR2 LQKENI. The CDR3 contains 12 residues. V shed 5 bases and J shed 0 bases, with 3 bases lying between them.

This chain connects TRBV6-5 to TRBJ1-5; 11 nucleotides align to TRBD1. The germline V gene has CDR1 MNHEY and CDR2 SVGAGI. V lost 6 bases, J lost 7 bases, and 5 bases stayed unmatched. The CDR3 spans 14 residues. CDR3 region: CASRRTGGSQPQHF. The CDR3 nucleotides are TGTGCCAGCAGGCGGACAGGGGGCAGCCAGCCCCAGCATTTT.

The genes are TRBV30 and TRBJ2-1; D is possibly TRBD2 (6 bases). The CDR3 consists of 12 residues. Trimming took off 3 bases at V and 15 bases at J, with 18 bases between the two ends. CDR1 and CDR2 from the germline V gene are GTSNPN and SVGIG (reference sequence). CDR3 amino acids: CAWSGGTLSPFF. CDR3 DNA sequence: TGTGCCTGGAGCGGAGGGACTTTATCCCCGTTCTTC.

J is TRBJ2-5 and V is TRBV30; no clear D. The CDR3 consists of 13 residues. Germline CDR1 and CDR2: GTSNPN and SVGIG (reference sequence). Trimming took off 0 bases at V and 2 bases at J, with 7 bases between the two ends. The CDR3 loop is CAWSVGSQETQYF. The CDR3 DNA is TGTGCCTGGAGTGTTGGTAGTCAAGAGACCCAGTACTTC.

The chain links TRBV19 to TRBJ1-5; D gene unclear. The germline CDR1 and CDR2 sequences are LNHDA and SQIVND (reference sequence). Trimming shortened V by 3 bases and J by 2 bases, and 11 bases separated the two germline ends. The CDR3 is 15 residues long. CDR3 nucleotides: TGTGCCAGTAGTATCGAGGGAGTTCGCAATCAGCCCCAGCATTTT. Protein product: CASSIEGVRNQPQHF.

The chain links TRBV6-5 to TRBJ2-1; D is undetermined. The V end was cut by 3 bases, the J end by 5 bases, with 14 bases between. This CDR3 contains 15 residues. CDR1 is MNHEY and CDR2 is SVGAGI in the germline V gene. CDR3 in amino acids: CASSYSPPVNNEQFF. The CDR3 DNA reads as TGTGCCAGCAGTTATTCCCCCCCGGTGAACAATGAGCAGTTCTTC.

CDR3 DNA sequence: TGTGCCAGCAGCTTGAGGGGGAGCTCCTACAATGAGCAGTTCTTC. This gives the protein CASSLRGSSYNEQFF. V usage is TRBV7-9 and J usage is TRBJ2-1; TRBD1 might be the D (6 bases). CDR1 and CDR2 from the germline V gene are SEHNR and FQNEAQ (reference sequence). V was shortened by 3 bases and J by 0 bases, with 9 bases between the two germline ends. This CDR3 has 15 amino acids.

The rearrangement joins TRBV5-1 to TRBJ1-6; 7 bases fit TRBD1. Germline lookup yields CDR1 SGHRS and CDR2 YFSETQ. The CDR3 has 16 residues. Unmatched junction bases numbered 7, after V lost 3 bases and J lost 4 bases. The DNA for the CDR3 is TGCGCCAGCAGCTGGGGCGGACAGGTGTATAATTCACCCCTCCACTTT. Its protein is CASSWGGQVYNSPLHF.

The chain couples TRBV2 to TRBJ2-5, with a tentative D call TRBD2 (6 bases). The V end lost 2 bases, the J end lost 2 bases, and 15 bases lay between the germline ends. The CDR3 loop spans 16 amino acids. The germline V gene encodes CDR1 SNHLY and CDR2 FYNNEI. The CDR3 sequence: CASSEPAGTSQETQYF. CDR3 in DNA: TGTGCCAGCAGTGAACCTGCCGGGACTTCGCAAGAGACCCAGTACTTC.

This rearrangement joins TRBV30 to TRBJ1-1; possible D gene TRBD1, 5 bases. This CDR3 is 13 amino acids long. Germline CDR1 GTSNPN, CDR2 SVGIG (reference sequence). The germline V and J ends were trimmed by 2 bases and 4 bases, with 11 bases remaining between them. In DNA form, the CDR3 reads TGTGCCTGGAGTAAGCAGGGAGGCACTGAAGCTTTCTTT. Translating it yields CAWSKQGGTEAFF.

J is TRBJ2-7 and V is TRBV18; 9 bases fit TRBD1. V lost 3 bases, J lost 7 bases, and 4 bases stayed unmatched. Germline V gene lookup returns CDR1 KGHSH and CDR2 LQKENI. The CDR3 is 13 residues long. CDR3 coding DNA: TGTGCCAGCTCACCCGGGACAGGGAAGGAGCAGTACTTC. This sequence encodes CASSPGTGKEQYF.

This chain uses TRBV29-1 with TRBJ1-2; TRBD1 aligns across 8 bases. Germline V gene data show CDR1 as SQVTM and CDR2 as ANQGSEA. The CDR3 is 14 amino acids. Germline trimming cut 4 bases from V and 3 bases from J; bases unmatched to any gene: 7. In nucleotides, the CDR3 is TGCAGCGTTGGCCAGGGGGCTCGGGACTATGGCTACACCTTC. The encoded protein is CSVGQGARDYGYTF.

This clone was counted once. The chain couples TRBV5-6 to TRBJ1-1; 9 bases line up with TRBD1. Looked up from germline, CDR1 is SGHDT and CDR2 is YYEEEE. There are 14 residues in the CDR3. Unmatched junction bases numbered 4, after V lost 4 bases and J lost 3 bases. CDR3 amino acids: CASSPGTGYTEAFF. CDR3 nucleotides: TGTGCCAGCAGCCCCGGGACAGGGTACACTGAAGCTTTCTTT.

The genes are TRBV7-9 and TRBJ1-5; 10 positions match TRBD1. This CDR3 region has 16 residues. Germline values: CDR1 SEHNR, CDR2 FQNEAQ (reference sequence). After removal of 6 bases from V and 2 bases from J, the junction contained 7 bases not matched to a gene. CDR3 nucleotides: TGTGCCAGCAGTCGTGGACAGGGGGATGGCAATCAGCCCCAGCATTTT. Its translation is CASSRGQGDGNQPQHF.

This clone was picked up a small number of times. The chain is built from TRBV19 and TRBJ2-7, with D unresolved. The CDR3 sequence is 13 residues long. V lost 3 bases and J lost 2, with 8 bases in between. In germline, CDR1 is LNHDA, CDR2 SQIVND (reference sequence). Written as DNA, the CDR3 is TGTGCCAGTAGTATCGAGGTCGCCTACGAGCAGTACTTC. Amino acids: CASSIEVAYEQYF.

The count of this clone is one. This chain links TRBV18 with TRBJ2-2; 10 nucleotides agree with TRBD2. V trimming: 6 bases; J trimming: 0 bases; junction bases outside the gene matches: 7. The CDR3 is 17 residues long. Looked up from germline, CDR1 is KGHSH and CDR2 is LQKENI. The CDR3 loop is CASSLLAGVSNTGELFF. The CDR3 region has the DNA TGTGCCAGCTCTCTCCTAGCGGGGGTTTCGAACACCGGGGAGCTGTTTTTT.

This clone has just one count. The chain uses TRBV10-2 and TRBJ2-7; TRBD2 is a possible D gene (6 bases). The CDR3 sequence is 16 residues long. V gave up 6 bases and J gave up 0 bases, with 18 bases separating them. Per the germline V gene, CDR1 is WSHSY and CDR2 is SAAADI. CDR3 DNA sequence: TGCGCCAGCAGGGGGCTTGTGGGACTCAGCTCCTACGAGCAGTACTTC. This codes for CASRGLVGLSSYEQYF.

CDR3 region: CAIRDGTSTDTQYF. The CDR3 DNA reads TGTGCCATCAGGGACGGGACTAGCACAGATACGCAGTATTTT. V is TRBV10-3 and J is TRBJ2-3, with a tentative D call TRBD2 (6 bases). Trimming shortened V by 6 bases and J by 0 bases, and 10 bases separated the two germline ends. Germline CDR1 and CDR2: ENHRY and SYGVKD. CDR3 length equals 14 residues.

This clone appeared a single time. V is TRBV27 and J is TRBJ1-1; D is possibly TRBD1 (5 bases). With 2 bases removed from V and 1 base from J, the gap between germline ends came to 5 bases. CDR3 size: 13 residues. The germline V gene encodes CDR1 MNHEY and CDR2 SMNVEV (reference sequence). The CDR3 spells CASSLTGNTEAFF. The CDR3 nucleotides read TGTGCCAGCAGTTTAACAGGGAACACTGAAGCTTTCTTT.

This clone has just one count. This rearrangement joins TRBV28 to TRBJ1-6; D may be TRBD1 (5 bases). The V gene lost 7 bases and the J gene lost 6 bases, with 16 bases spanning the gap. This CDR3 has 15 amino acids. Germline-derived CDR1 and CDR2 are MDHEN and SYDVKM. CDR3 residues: CASTDLQGSNSPLHF. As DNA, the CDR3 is TGTGCCAGCACCGACTTGCAGGGTTCTAATTCACCCCTCCACTTT.